Listed here are 27 T cell receptor beta chains from one sample, sequenced in a study of neoadjuvant nivolumab and ipilimumab in lung cancer. Assay used: immunoSEQ multiplex PCR; TCRdb lists only in-frame clones, some missing. Of some 38,000 clones in the sample, roughly 87% were seen once. The specimen was peripheral blood, collected before neoadjuvant nivolumab, alone or with ipilimumab. The receptors here all came from an adult with non-small cell lung cancer.

The rearrangement uses TRBV5-1 and TRBJ2-7, with 9 bases identical to TRBD1. Losses at the gene ends were 4 bases for V and 3 bases for J; bases not matched to a gene: 5. There are 14 residues in the CDR3. Germline V gene lookup returns CDR1 SGHRS and CDR2 YFSETQ. CDR3 region: CASSQGQGIYEQYF. CDR3 nucleotide sequence: TGCGCCAGCAGCCAGGGACAGGGTATCTACGAGCAGTACTTC.

The chain employs TRBV10-2 and TRBJ2-1; D is unclear. Trimming shortened V by 7 bases and J by 5 bases, and 18 bases separated the two germline ends. CDR3 length equals 15 residues. Germline CDR1 is WSHSY and CDR2 is SAAADI. DNA of the CDR3: TGCGCCAGCACCTCTAAGCCCTATGGGGACAATGAGCAGTTCTTC. Its translation is CASTSKPYGDNEQFF.

The chain uses TRBV11-2 and TRBJ2-1; D is unresolved. The CDR3 is 12 amino acids. Germline CDR1 is SGHAT and CDR2 is FQNNGV. The ends were cut back, 4 bases at V and 3 bases at J, with 4 bases in the middle. The CDR3 DNA reads TGTGCCAGCAGCTCCGACTACAATGAGCAGTTCTTC. This translates into CASSSDYNEQFF.

CDR3 residues: CASSEESGSGANVLTF. DNA of the CDR3: TGTGCCAGCAGTGAAGAATCTGGGTCTGGGGCCAACGTCCTGACTTTC. This chain links TRBV6-1 with TRBJ2-6, with D hard to call. Germline lookup yields CDR1 MNHNS and CDR2 SASEGT. The V end lost 1 base, the J end lost 1 base, and 8 bases lay between the germline ends. The CDR3 has 16 amino acids.

The chain links TRBV11-2 to TRBJ2-3; D gene ambiguous. Germline assignment: CDR1 SGHAT and CDR2 FQNNGV. Trimming stripped 1 base from V and 1 base from J, with 9 bases between. This CDR3 has 15 residues. DNA of the CDR3: TGTGCCAGCAGCTTAGCCCGGCTAGGCACAGATACGCAGTATTTT. Translated, it gives CASSLARLGTDTQYF.

The rearrangement joins TRBV9 to TRBJ2-7; 13 bases match TRBD2. The CDR3 is made up of 15 amino acids. Unmatched junction bases numbered 5, after V lost 5 bases and J lost 3 bases. Germline V gene sequence: CDR1 SGDLS, CDR2 YYNGEE. The CDR3 region is CASRARTSGSYEQYF. In DNA, the CDR3 is TGTGCCAGCAGGGCAAGGACTAGCGGGAGCTACGAGCAGTACTTC.

This clone occurred once. The chain employs TRBV27 and TRBJ2-3, with 12 bases lining up with TRBD2. V gave up 2 bases and J gave up 3 bases; unmatched junction bases: 3. The V gene's germline CDR1 is MNHEY and CDR2 SMNVEV (reference sequence). CDR3 length: 16 amino acids. The CDR3 nucleotides are TGTGCCAGCAGTTTAGTACTAGCGGGAGGTACAGATACGCAGTATTTT. It codes for CASSLVLAGGTDTQYF.

This chain connects TRBV7-3 to TRBJ2-5; 10 positions agree with TRBD2. With 5 bases clipped from V and 5 bases from J, the junction kept 11 bases outside the gene matches. Germline V gene sequence: CDR1 SGHTA, CDR2 FQGTGA. This CDR3 region has 16 residues. The CDR3 DNA reads as TGTGCCAGCAGCCCAGCGGGAGGGGGCTCCGAGGAGACCCAGTACTTC. Its protein is CASSPAGGGSEETQYF.

The genes are TRBV5-1 and TRBJ2-5; D unresolved. The germline V gene encodes CDR1 SGHRS and CDR2 YFSETQ. This CDR3 is 15 amino acids long. Trimming pared 0 bases from V and 0 bases from J, leaving 9 bases between. CDR3 residues: CASSLVGQNQETQYF. In DNA form, the CDR3 reads TGCGCCAGCAGCTTGGTTGGCCAGAACCAAGAGACCCAGTACTTC. Drawing the rest from reference TRBV5-1 and TRBJ2-5, the complete variable domain is KAGVTQTPRYLIKTRGQQVTLSCSPISGHRSVSWYQQTPGQGLQFLFEYFSETQRNKGNFPGRFSGRQFSNSRSEMNVSTLELGDSALYLCASSLVGQNQETQYFGPGTRLLVL.

V usage is TRBV4-3 and J usage is TRBJ2-5; a possible D gene is TRBD1 (7 bases). The length of the CDR3 is 18 residues. In germline, CDR1 is LGHNA, CDR2 YSLEER. Trimming left V 4 bases short and J 2 bases short, with 23 bases between. CDR3 region: CASSPGGQGGLRQETQYF. DNA for the CDR3: TGCGCCAGCAGCCCCGGCGGGCAGGGGGGTTTACGGCAAGAGACCCAGTACTTC.

The chain carries TRBV28 and TRBJ2-1; no clear D gene. Germline V gene lookup returns CDR1 MDHEN and CDR2 SYDVKM. The CDR3 length is 12 residues. V lost 6 bases and J 4 bases, leaving 7 bases between the germline ends. This CDR3 is CASSPTYNEQFF. CDR3 nucleotide sequence: TGTGCCAGCAGCCCTACATACAATGAGCAGTTCTTC. The complete variable domain, with remaining parts taken from reference TRBV28 and TRBJ2-1, reads DVKVTQSSRYLVKRTGEKVFLECVQDMDHENMFWYRQDPGLGLRLIYFSYDVKMKEKGDIPEGYSVSREKKERFSLILESASTNQTSMYLCASSPTYNEQFFGPGTRLTVL.

The V gene is TRBV5-1, the J gene TRBJ2-7, with TRBD2 as a possible D gene (6 bases). Germline CDR1 SGHRS, CDR2 YFSETQ. The germline V and J ends were trimmed by 1 base and 2 bases, with 16 bases remaining between them. This CDR3 spans 16 amino acids. CDR3 in DNA: TGCGCCAGCAGCTTGTCCCGGGACTCAATACCCTACGAGCAGTACTTC. Amino acid sequence: CASSLSRDSIPYEQYF.

This chain joins TRBV27 and TRBJ2-1; a possible D gene is TRBD1 (6 bases). Between the trimmed V and J ends, which lost 8 bases and 4 bases, there was a span of 15 bases. The CDR3 has 14 amino acids. Germline V gene lookup returns CDR1 MNHEY and CDR2 SMNVEV (reference sequence). The CDR3: CASPLDRRYNEQFF. The CDR3 DNA follows: TGTGCCAGCCCACTCGACAGGAGATACAATGAGCAGTTCTTC.

The chain combines TRBV18 with TRBJ2-3; D might be TRBD2 (5 bases). CDR1 is KGHSH, CDR2 LQKENI, per germline. Trimming stripped 0 bases from V and 4 bases from J, with 8 bases between. The CDR3 runs 14 residues. For the CDR3, the DNA is TGTGCCAGCTCACCACCGTCCGGGGCAGATACGCAGTATTTT. It specifies CASSPPSGADTQYF.

This chain joins TRBV7-3 and TRBJ2-3; unclear D gene. Looked up from germline, CDR1 is SGHTA and CDR2 is FQGTGA. The CDR3 is 16 amino acids. The V gene lost 2 bases and the J gene lost 1 base, with 13 bases spanning the gap. CDR3 loop: CASSLGVGRGTDTQYF. The CDR3 DNA sequence: TGTGCCAGCAGCTTAGGGGTGGGCCGGGGCACAGATACGCAGTATTTT.

This clone came up once. The chain uses TRBV6-5 and TRBJ2-1; D may be TRBD1 (6 bases). This CDR3 is built from 15 residues. V lost 6 bases, J lost 5 bases, and 17 bases lay in between. Germline CDR1 MNHEY, CDR2 SVGAGI. The CDR3 spells CASSSRGFPNNEQFF. CDR3 DNA: TGTGCCAGCAGCTCCAGGGGCTTCCCAAACAATGAGCAGTTCTTC.

The DNA for the CDR3 is TGTGCCAGCCGACCGGGACAGGGTTCCTACGAGCAGTACTTC. Its translation: CASRPGQGSYEQYF. The genes are TRBV7-2 and TRBJ2-7; 9 bases map to TRBD1. Germline V lookup: CDR1 SGHTA, CDR2 FQGNSA. V lost 8 bases to trimming and J lost 1 base; unmatched junction nucleotides: 6. The CDR3 is 14 amino acids.

This rearrangement joins TRBV4-2 to TRBJ1-4; no firm D call. The CDR3 totals 13 residues. With 4 bases removed from V and 8 bases from J, the gap between germline ends came to 11 bases. Germline CDR1 is LGHNA and CDR2 is YNFKEQ. The chain's CDR3 is CASSLRVSEKLFF. DNA for the CDR3: TGTGCCAGCAGCCTGCGGGTTTCCGAAAAACTGTTTTTT.

This rearrangement joins TRBV5-1 to TRBJ2-5; 7 nucleotides agree with TRBD2. J gave up 2 bases and V 0 bases, and 10 bases lay outside the gene matches. Germline loops: CDR1 SGHRS, CDR2 YFSETQ. The CDR3 is made up of 17 amino acids. The CDR3 sequence is CASSLAGVAGAQETQYF. The CDR3 DNA reads TGCGCCAGCAGCTTGGCCGGGGTAGCGGGCGCACAAGAGACCCAGTACTTC.

The chain employs TRBV4-1 and TRBJ2-5; no clear D gene. This CDR3 is built from 16 residues. V dropped 4 bases and J dropped 5 bases, with 20 bases sitting between them. Germline V gives CDR1 MGHRA, CDR2 YSYEKL. CDR3 sequence (DNA): TGCGCCAGCAGCCCCCTGGGCCCAATAATGCGGGAGACCCAGTACTTC. It codes for CASSPLGPIMRETQYF.

The J gene is TRBJ1-1, the V gene TRBV19; D uncertain. Germline V CDR1 and CDR2: LNHDA, SQIVND (reference sequence). The CDR3 has 14 amino acids. Trimming removed 3 bases at V and 0 bases at J, with 8 bases between. The DNA of the CDR3 is TGTGCCAGTAGTATCCAGAGAATGAACACTGAAGCTTTCTTT. Its translation is CASSIQRMNTEAFF.

This rearrangement joins TRBV5-1 to TRBJ2-5; 7 positions match TRBD1. The germline V gene encodes CDR1 SGHRS and CDR2 YFSETQ. Trimming took 0 bases from V and 6 from J; bases not matched to a gene: 5. The CDR3 is 14 amino acids. The CDR3 region has the DNA TGCGCCAGCAGCTTGGGTACAGGGGCGCAGACCCAGTACTTC. Protein sequence: CASSLGTGAQTQYF.

The chain combines TRBV30 with TRBJ2-1; TRBD1 agrees at 12 bases. V shed 4 bases and J 7 bases; nucleotides not matched to a gene: 8. This CDR3 has 15 residues. Germline CDR1 and CDR2: GTSNPN and SVGIG (reference sequence). The CDR3 sequence is CAWISGTGGWNEQFF. CDR3 sequence (DNA): TGTGCCTGGATCAGCGGGACAGGGGGCTGGAATGAGCAGTTCTTC. Filled out from reference TRBV30 and TRBJ2-1, the complete variable domain reads SQTIHQWPATLVQPVGSPLSLECTVEGTSNPNLYWYRQAAGRGLQLLFYSVGIGQISSEVPQNLSASRPQDRQFILSSKKLLLSDSGFYLCAWISGTGGWNEQFFGPGTRLTVL.

This chain links TRBV28 with TRBJ2-2; 9 bases line up with TRBD2. CDR1 and CDR2 (germline): MDHEN, SYDVKM. The CDR3 covers 17 residues. V dropped 6 bases and J dropped 2; count of bases not matched to a gene: 10. The CDR3 coding sequence is TGTGCCAGCAGCGACAATCTAGCGGGGTTCAACACCGGGGAGCTGTTTTTT. It is translated as CASSDNLAGFNTGELFF.

The rearrangement links TRBV7-9 to TRBJ2-1, with TRBD2 identical over 13 bases. The V gene's germline CDR1 is SEHNR and CDR2 FQNEAQ (reference sequence). The CDR3 is 16 residues long. With 7 bases clipped from V and 9 bases from J, the junction kept 12 bases outside the gene matches. In DNA form, the CDR3 reads TGTGCCAGCATCACGACCGGACTAGCGGGAGTGGGTGAGCAGTTCTTC. Amino acid sequence: CASITTGLAGVGEQFF.

The count of this clone is one. The chain couples TRBV5-1 to TRBJ1-2; D not certain. This CDR3 is 13 amino acids long. V was cut by 0 bases and J by 8 bases, with 11 bases left in between. Germline loops: CDR1 SGHRS, CDR2 YFSETQ. CDR3 loop: CASSLEDRYGYTF. In DNA, the CDR3 is TGCGCCAGCAGCTTGGAAGATCGGTACGGCTACACCTTC.

The gene calls are TRBV7-2 and TRBJ2-7, with D tentatively TRBD1 (6 bases). The germline gives CDR1 SGHTA, CDR2 FQGNSA. V lost 5 bases to trimming and J lost 7 bases, with 15 bases between them. The CDR3 contains 13 residues. The CDR3 DNA follows: TGTGCCAGCAGCCGCGGACAGTTCGGGGAGCAGTACTTC. Translating gives CASSRGQFGEQYF.